The clone carrying this TCR beta chain was observed a few times. The CDR3 runs 14 residues. V lost 5 bases to trimming and J lost 3 bases, with 13 bases between them. Germline V gene lookup returns CDR1 SGHAT and CDR2 FQNNGV. Since all of the isolated RNA was reverse transcribed, expressed TCRB transcripts were what got sequenced. Here immunoSEQ multiplex PCR was the method, and the copy in TCRdb shows in-frame clones only, minus some. The table includes about 220,000 clones, approximately 11% detected once. The data originate from a study of beta chain features in type 1 diabetes. Across the study: Patients did not differ from healthy donors in age, gender or cell yield.

The sample taken for sequencing was central memory CD4+ T cells from blood. The receptor was derived from a young man in good health. J is TRBJ2-5 and V is TRBV11-2, with no clear D. The CDR3 bases are TGTGCCAGCAGCCCTCTGGGGTGGGAAGAGACCCAGTACTTC. This translates into CASSPLGWEETQYF.